The TCR beta chain under discussion was sequenced for a study of shared clonotypes between healthy human individuals (dated by TCRdb to the early 2020s). With regard to the full study: A couple of women and a few men aged 18 to 49 years were included in the cohort. For each donor, CD4 naive and CD4 memory were each given three plates, CD8 naive was given two plates, and CD8 memory was given one plate. To estimate repertoire size and how much clonotype sharing occurs between individuals, the study deeply sequenced the blood TCR repertoires of five or six healthy adults. To increase sequencing depth and limit assay-specific biases, TCR repertoire library preparation and sequencing were carried out by different laboratories using diverse techniques. Per donor, leukapheresis produced somewhere between about 0.85 and 10 billion PBMCs. What the authors observed across the whole study: Pairwise subsampling led to the expectation that sequencing depth would affect the degree of clonotype sharing among donors. Even with the large sequencing depth, rarefaction of the sorted-subset datasets indicated that sequencing was incomplete. Naive subsets generally had larger estimated clonotype richness than memory subsets did. Compared with non-shared clonotypes, clonotypes shared by all four sorted-subset donors had higher generation probabilities. The genetic and exposure-history diversity represented was limited by the small number of donors. Sampling was restricted to blood, and TCR repertoires in tissues likely differ from the TCR repertoires found in blood. Around 5.4% of naive CD4, more than 3% of naive CD8, 2% to 2.5% of memory CD4, and approximately 0.4% of memory CD8 clonotypes were shared across a few donors.

Using the deep immunoSEQ assay, TCR CDR3 regions were amplified from genomic DNA by multiplex PCR. Extracted genomic DNA from each cell subset was spread evenly across all wells of several immunoSEQ 96-well plates, with each plate serving as a replicate. For sorted subsets, each replicate PCR was loaded with 150 to 250 ng genomic DNA, equivalent to 30,000 to 35,000 T cell genomes. Purified libraries were quantified with a Qubit 3.0 fluorometer, sized on a Bioanalyzer 2100, and re-quantified with the KAPA Library Quantification kit. Every immunoSEQ 96-well plate was sequenced on a dedicated single-read 150-cycle Illumina NextSeq 550 flow cell. The original methods were these. Because the immunoSEQ output included only junctional sequences and no quality scores, the filtering could not be the same as the filtering used for full-length reads. To assign V/J genes and CDR3, sequences were annotated against IMGT germline references using PyIR, a Python wrapper for IgBLAST v1.9. Reads were filtered out if the reads had weak V/J assignments (E-value above 1e-6), no CDR3, stop codons, out-of-frame junctions, or ambiguous translated residues. V3J clonotypes were defined as sequences sharing the same inferred V gene, J gene, and CDR3 amino acid sequence. To compute the percentage overlap between repertoires, the number of shared unique clonotypes was divided by the size of the smaller repertoire. Richness of each repertoire was evaluated using RTK rarefaction, the Chao1 estimator, and Recon v2.1 estimates of unobserved clonotypes. For all TCRbeta clonotypes obtained by the gDNA method from four donors, generation probabilities were computed with OLGA. TCRdb stores this immuneACCESS table with in-frame sequences only. Part of the clones is absent; in the studies checked, under half of the shortfall reflects unresolved V genes, and no reason is known for the rest. V and J calls and clone size follow that table, whereas D and trimming were derived from the DNA. The table for this sample lists 1,500,000 or so clones; approximately 98.5% of them were counted only once. The biggest ten clones account for 0.36% of the sample.

Healthy HIV-negative adults with no recently reported acute infections or vaccinations were included as donors. Only Caucasian adults living in Nashville, Tennessee, USA were represented among the donors. Magnetic negative selection was used to enrich CD4+ T cells, after which naive cells were positively selected on CD45RA and the negative fraction became the memory subset. Blood was collected by leukapheresis, and PBMCs were isolated by Ficoll-Histopaque density gradient centrifugation and then cryopreserved in liquid nitrogen vapor phase. Analytical flow cytometry was used to check the purity and quantity of each magnetically sorted T cell population. Genomic DNA was isolated from every sorted fraction and measured by UV absorbance on a Nanodrop 2000c. Note on this clone: Its antigen remains undetermined. Per-nucleotide qualities are absent, and no much larger clonotype sits a single base away. The sample holds other DNA sequences that translate to the same CDR3.

The CDR3 starts with the cysteine, ends with the phenylalanine, and has 14 residues. The sequence is cut down to CDR3 DNA, 42 bases in frame from base 1. V drops 7 bases and J drops 0 bases, leaving 10 bases in between. Via the germline V gene, CDR1 is SGDLS and CDR2 YYNGEE. This TCR came from a man aged 30 to 45 in good health. The chain uses TRBV9 and TRBJ2-2; the D gene identity is not certain. Sequenced input: naive CD4+ T cells sorted from blood. The label giving this sample's cell subset or site can be read as: CD45RA+ positively selected. CDR3 loop: CASSRLTNTGELFF. The base sequence is TGTGCCAGCTCTAGGCTAACGAACACCGGGGAGCTGTTTTTT.